The clone carrying this TCR beta chain was found a few times. The antigen is undetermined. From blood, roughly 220-550 ng of genomic DNA served as TRB template. This sample is part of a study of T and B cells in COVID-19 patients. Study background: Recovered patients mostly had mild to moderate COVID-19 managed as outpatients. Median age was approximately 35 years in the recovered cohort and about 73 years in the active-infection cohort.

Multiplex PCR with BIOMED2 TRB-A/B primer pools amplified TRB rearrangements. In TCRdb, the multiplex PCR reads were re-called with MiXCR into one record per CDR3 protein. The repertoire holds more than 11,000 distinct CDR3 sequences, with 28% as singletons. Germline V gene lookup returns CDR1 SGHDT and CDR2 YYEEEE. This CDR3 has 14 amino acids. V shed 2 bases and J shed 9 bases, with 17 bases lying between them. Overall study results and limits: Clonality of TRB repertoires was high in active COVID-19; recovery brought above-healthy diversity and richness. CD4+, regulatory T cell, CD8+ and sorted SARS-CoV-2-responsive or tetramer+ T cells were not yet sequenced.

This sequence was found in a human donor who had recovered from COVID-19. V gene TRBV5-6 combines with J gene TRBJ1-1; D is perhaps TRBD1 (6 bases). Material for sequencing was blood. The CDR3 spells CASSLISNGQKAFF. CDR3 in DNA: TGTGCCAGCAGCTTAATCTCGAATGGACAGAAAGCTTTCTTT.